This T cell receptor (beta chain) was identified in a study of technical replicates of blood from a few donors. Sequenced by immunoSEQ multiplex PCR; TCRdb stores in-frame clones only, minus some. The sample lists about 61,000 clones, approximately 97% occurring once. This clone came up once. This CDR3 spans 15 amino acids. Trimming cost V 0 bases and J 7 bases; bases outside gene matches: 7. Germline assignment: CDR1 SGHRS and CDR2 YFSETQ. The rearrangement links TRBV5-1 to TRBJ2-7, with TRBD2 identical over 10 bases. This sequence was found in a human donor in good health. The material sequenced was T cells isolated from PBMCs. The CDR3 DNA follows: TGCGCCAGCAGCTTGGTGACTAGCGGGCTTGGGGAGCAGTACTTC. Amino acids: CASSLVTSGLGEQYF.